Below, 19 T cell receptor beta chains from the same sample are listed, as sequenced in a study of CD4+ T cells in melanoma. TCRdb keeps only in-frame clones here, not all; method: immunoSEQ multiplex PCR. The table has 110,000 to 150,000 clones, around nine tenths seen once. These receptors all stem from a human donor with melanoma.

The CDR3 region is CASSLRRAGVTGELFF. The CDR3 bases are TGTGCCAGCAGCTTAAGGCGAGCGGGGGTCACCGGGGAGCTGTTTTTT. The chain has TRBV7-2 and TRBJ2-2, with 8 bases that match TRBD2. Germline V gives CDR1 SGHTA, CDR2 FQGNSA. The ends lost 2 bases at V and 4 bases at J; junction bases unmatched: 6. The CDR3 runs to 16 residues. Full variable domain (outside the CDR3, taken from reference TRBV7-2 and TRBJ2-2): GAGVSQSPSNKVTEKGKDVELRCDPISGHTALYWYRQSLGQGLEFLIYFQGNSAPDKSGLPSDRFSAERTGGSVSTLTIQRTQQEDSAVYLCASSLRRAGVTGELFFGEGSRLTVL.

The chain carries TRBV30 and TRBJ1-6; 9 bases are a match to TRBD1. Germline lookup yields CDR1 GTSNPN and CDR2 SVGIG (reference sequence). The trim removed 3 bases at V and 7 bases at J, leaving 4 bases unmatched. CDR3 length: 14 residues. In DNA form, the CDR3 reads TGTGCCTGGAGAGCGGGACAGGGAAATTCACCCCTCCACTTT. Residues: CAWRAGQGNSPLHF.

The V and J genes are TRBV10-3 and TRBJ2-7; the D is unclear. The germline V and J ends were trimmed by 10 bases and 4 bases, with 17 bases remaining between them. Looked up from germline, CDR1 is ENHRY and CDR2 is SYGVKD. This CDR3 has 13 amino acids. This CDR3 reads CATTAVVGYEQYF. As DNA, the CDR3 is TGTGCCACCACCGCCGTTGTAGGATACGAGCAGTACTTC.

The chain couples TRBV7-2 to TRBJ1-1; no reliable D call. Between the trimmed V and J ends, which lost 5 bases and 5 bases, there was a span of 18 bases. The CDR3 loop spans 15 amino acids. Per germline, CDR1 SGHTA and CDR2 FQGNSA. The CDR3 region has the DNA TGTGCCAGCAGCCGAGGCCCCTCCCAAGGGACTGAAGCTTTCTTT. Residues: CASSRGPSQGTEAFF. The variable domain in full, with the rest retrieved from reference TRBV7-2 and TRBJ1-1, is GAGVSQSPSNKVTEKGKDVELRCDPISGHTALYWYRQSLGQGLEFLIYFQGNSAPDKSGLPSDRFSAERTGGSVSTLTIQRTQQEDSAVYLCASSRGPSQGTEAFFGQGTRLTVV.

This chain uses TRBV7-2 with TRBJ2-1; 7 nucleotides align to TRBD1. V gave up 2 bases and J gave up 4 bases; unmatched junction bases: 5. The germline gives CDR1 SGHTA, CDR2 FQGNSA. The CDR3 runs 15 residues. The chain's CDR3 is CASSLRGQTYNEQFF. The CDR3 DNA reads as TGTGCCAGCAGCTTAAGGGGACAGACTTACAATGAGCAGTTCTTC.

The rearrangement uses TRBV2 and TRBJ2-3; D not certain. Germline V gene lookup returns CDR1 SNHLY and CDR2 FYNNEI. This CDR3 is built from 15 residues. V was clipped by 7 bases and J by 1 base, with 15 bases between them. The CDR3 spells CASNDPVAGTDTQYF. The CDR3 region has the DNA TGTGCCAGCAACGATCCGGTAGCAGGCACAGATACGCAGTATTTT.

V usage is TRBV14 and J usage is TRBJ2-3; D not certain. CDR3 length: 14 amino acids. The germline V gene encodes CDR1 SGHDN and CDR2 FVKESK. Trimming stripped 2 bases from V and 8 bases from J, with 14 bases between. Here the CDR3 DNA reads TGTGCCAGCAGCCAATATGGTGGTGCCTTTACGCAGTATTTT. Protein sequence: CASSQYGGAFTQYF.

The genes are TRBV4-1 and TRBJ1-1, with D possibly being TRBD1 (6 bases). CDR1 and CDR2 from the germline V gene are MGHRA and YSYEKL. The V gene lost 3 bases and the J gene lost 0 bases, with 8 bases spanning the gap. CDR3 length: 14 residues. CDR3 amino acids: CASSHQGMNTEAFF. CDR3 in DNA: TGCGCCAGCAGCCACCAGGGGATGAACACTGAAGCTTTCTTT.

The V call is TRBV30, the J call TRBJ2-7; D may match TRBD1 or TRBD2 (5 bases each). V was trimmed by 0 bases and J by 7 bases, leaving 22 bases between them. This CDR3 spans 16 amino acids. Germline values: CDR1 GTSNPN, CDR2 SVGIG (reference sequence). CDR3 DNA: TGTGCCTGGAGTGTTGGCCACGGGACCCAGCAAGGGGAGCAGTACTTC. The encoded protein is CAWSVGHGTQQGEQYF.

The chain links TRBV14 to TRBJ2-1; D uncertain. CDR1 is SGHDN, CDR2 FVKESK, per germline. With 4 bases removed from V and 7 bases from J, the gap between germline ends came to 14 bases. CDR3 length equals 14 residues. CDR3: CASSPRAGMNEQFF. The CDR3 DNA is TGTGCCAGCAGCCCAAGGGCCGGAATGAATGAGCAGTTCTTC.

This rearrangement joins TRBV18 to TRBJ2-7; maybe TRBD2 (6 bases). V lost 3 bases, J lost 4 bases, and 16 bases lay in between. CDR3 length: 15 residues. Germline V gene sequence: CDR1 KGHSH, CDR2 LQKENI. CDR3 in DNA: TGTGCCAGCTCACCGGAGGGGACCGCGCGGTACGAGCAGTACTTC. Translation: CASSPEGTARYEQYF.

The V and J genes are TRBV7-9 and TRBJ1-1, with D unclear. The CDR3 sequence is 14 residues long. CDR1 and CDR2 from the germline V gene are SEHNR and FQNEAQ (reference sequence). The V and J ends lost 0 bases and 1 base respectively, with 6 bases between them. The CDR3: CASSLASKNTEAFF. CDR3 sequence (DNA): TGTGCCAGCAGCTTAGCGTCGAAGAACACTGAAGCTTTCTTT.

This sequence joins TRBV5-4 and TRBJ2-5; D call uncertain. CDR3 length equals 12 residues. Trimming shortened V by 5 bases and J by 4 bases, and 9 bases separated the two germline ends. CDR1 SGHNT and CDR2 YYREEE come from the germline V gene (reference sequence). CDR3 residues: CASSLSGETQYF. CDR3 DNA sequence: TGTGCCAGCAGTCTCTCCGGAGAGACCCAGTACTTC.

This chain uses TRBV7-9 with TRBJ2-2; 7 bases agree with TRBD1. CDR1 SEHNR and CDR2 FQNEAQ come from the germline V gene (reference sequence). V lost 5 bases, J lost 0 bases, and 9 bases stayed unmatched. This CDR3 contains 17 residues. Written as DNA, the CDR3 is TGTGCCAGCAGCGATTCCCGGGACAGAGCGAACACCGGGGAGCTGTTTTTT. Translating gives CASSDSRDRANTGELFF.

The chain couples TRBV6-1 to TRBJ2-7, with TRBD1 matching 7 bases. Germline CDR1 reads MNHNS; CDR2 reads SASEGT. Trimming cost V 6 bases and J 7 bases; bases outside gene matches: 12. The CDR3 has 14 amino acids. The CDR3 sequence: CASRFDRVSAEQYF. DNA for the CDR3: TGTGCCAGCAGGTTCGACAGGGTGAGTGCGGAGCAGTACTTC.

A single count supports this clone. This chain uses TRBV5-4 with TRBJ2-1; 8 positions agree with TRBD2. The CDR3 length is 14 residues. V trimming: 1 base; J trimming: 7 bases; junction bases outside the gene matches: 4. The germline V gene encodes CDR1 SGHNT and CDR2 YYREEE (reference sequence). The CDR3 reads CASSLKLAVNEQFF. The CDR3 DNA reads TGTGCCAGCAGCTTGAAACTAGCGGTAAATGAGCAGTTCTTC.

The V gene is TRBV27, the J gene TRBJ2-7; possibly TRBD1 or TRBD2 for D (7 bases each). Germline V gene lookup returns CDR1 MNHEY and CDR2 SMNVEV (reference sequence). The CDR3 has 15 residues. Trimming took off 6 bases at V and 0 bases at J, with 15 bases between the two ends. The CDR3 sequence: CASRPTGDYSYEQYF. The CDR3 coding sequence is TGTGCCAGCAGACCTACAGGGGACTACTCCTACGAGCAGTACTTC.

V and J are TRBV6-5 and TRBJ2-1; 8 nucleotides agree with TRBD1. CDR1 is MNHEY and CDR2 is SVGAGI in the germline V gene. With V trimmed by 4 bases and J by 7 bases, 9 bases remained unmatched. This CDR3 has 15 residues. CDR3 loop: CASSFAGQGRNEQFF. CDR3 bases: TGTGCCAGCAGTTTCGCCGGACAGGGCCGGAATGAGCAGTTCTTC.

This clone was observed a handful of times. The chain employs TRBV19 and TRBJ1-5; a possible D gene is TRBD1 (5 bases). This CDR3 is built from 14 residues. V was shortened by 5 bases and J by 5 bases, with 13 bases between the two germline ends. The V gene's germline CDR1 is LNHDA and CDR2 SQIVND (reference sequence). The CDR3 DNA follows: TGTGCCAGTAGTCCTCTGGGGGGAGATCAGCCCCAGCATTTT. It encodes CASSPLGGDQPQHF.